Sequencing of this T cell receptor (beta chain) was carried out in a study of response to subunit inactivated influenza vaccine. This clonotype was seen a handful of times. Its antigen remains unknown. This CDR3 contains 13 residues. Unmatched junction bases numbered 3, after V lost 8 bases and J lost 4 bases. Germline V CDR1 and CDR2: SGHRS, YFSETQ. In TCRdb, the RT-PCR reads were re-called with MiXCR into one record per CDR3 protein. The sample yields roughly 500,000 distinct CDR3 sequences, 25% seen once. Study results and caveats: Each seasonal influenza vaccination recruits few new T cells, the authors suggested.

The chain has TRBV5-1 and TRBJ1-4, with 9 bases fitting TRBD1. This receptor was taken from a man in his fifties who received an inactivated influenza vaccine. Sequencing was performed on CD4+ T cells sorted from PBMCs, taken around 5 days after vaccination. The CDR3 is CASGTGNNEKLFF. The CDR3 DNA sequence: TGCGCCAGTGGGACAGGGAATAATGAAAAACTGTTTTTT.